The 16 T cell receptor beta chains given below trace back to one sample, sequenced in a study of T cell responses to AZD1222 COVID-19 vaccine. Assay used: immunoSEQ multiplex PCR; TCRdb lists only in-frame clones, some missing. The sample includes tens of thousands of clones, about 84% of them seen just once. The source was peripheral blood, collected 28 days after the second AZD1222 dose. Source of these receptors: an adult who received the AZD1222 COVID-19 vaccine.

The chain couples TRBV7-2 to TRBJ2-5; D not certain. From germline, CDR1 is SGHTA and CDR2 FQGNSA. The CDR3 is 13 amino acids. Trimming pared 5 bases from V and 4 bases from J, leaving 11 bases between. The CDR3 region is CASSGGVGETQYF. In nucleotides, the CDR3 is TGTGCCAGCAGCGGTGGAGTAGGAGAGACCCAGTACTTC.

The V call is TRBV6-2 or TRBV6-3, the J call TRBJ2-7, with 13 positions matching TRBD2. This CDR3 spans 15 amino acids. The germline gives CDR1 MNHEY, CDR2 SVGEGT. J lost 9 bases, V lost 2 bases, and 7 bases had no gene match. The CDR3 loop is CASSYSGTSGKRQYV. CDR3 coding DNA: TGTGCCAGCAGTTACAGCGGGACTAGCGGGAAGCGGCAGTACGTC.

The rearrangement uses TRBV6-2 or TRBV6-3 and TRBJ1-1; D perhaps matches TRBD1 (5 bases). V lost 5 bases and J lost 4, with 14 bases in between. Germline CDR1 reads MNHEY; CDR2 reads SVGEGT. The CDR3 has 14 residues. The CDR3 bases are TGTGCCAGCAGTCGCCCTAGGGGTTCCACTGAAGCTTTCTTT. Protein sequence: CASSRPRGSTEAFF.

The J gene is TRBJ1-1, the V gene TRBV4-2; D might be TRBD1 (5 bases). The CDR3 covers 13 residues. CDR1 LGHNA and CDR2 YNFKEQ come from the germline V gene. V gave up 3 bases and J gave up 6 bases, with 11 bases separating them. CDR3 sequence: CASSQTESAEAFF. The CDR3 nucleotides are TGTGCCAGCAGCCAGACAGAGAGCGCTGAAGCTTTCTTT.

The chain has TRBV5-1 and TRBJ1-1; D unresolved. CDR1 and CDR2 from the germline V gene are SGHRS and YFSETQ. Trimming took off 2 bases at V and 1 base at J, with 6 bases between the two ends. This CDR3 spans 13 amino acids. CDR3 residues: CASSFQRNTEAFF. For the CDR3, the DNA is TGCGCCAGCAGCTTTCAAAGGAACACTGAAGCTTTCTTT.

This clone came up a few times. The V call is TRBV5-6, the J call TRBJ1-1; TRBD1 matches 7 bases. CDR3 length: 15 residues. Losses at the gene ends were 0 bases for V and 3 bases for J; bases not matched to a gene: 5. Germline assignment: CDR1 SGHDT and CDR2 YYEEEE. CDR3 bases: TGTGCCAGCAGCTTGGGGGGACAGTACTACACTGAAGCTTTCTTT. It specifies CASSLGGQYYTEAFF.

This chain links TRBV5-4 with TRBJ1-1; D is undetermined. V was cut by 0 bases and J by 1 base, with 10 bases left in between. CDR1 and CDR2 (germline): SGHNT, YYREEE (reference sequence). The CDR3 is 15 amino acids. The CDR3 here is CASSLDGRTNTEAFF. The CDR3 DNA follows: TGTGCCAGCAGCTTGGATGGCAGGACGAACACTGAAGCTTTCTTT.

This clone was seen just once. The V call is TRBV12-3 or TRBV12-4, the J call TRBJ2-7; 10 bases align to TRBD1. The CDR3 covers 13 residues. J gave up 4 bases and V 6 bases, and 3 bases lay outside the gene matches. The chain's CDR3 is CASRSGQGYEQYF. In DNA form, the CDR3 reads TGTGCCAGCAGATCGGGACAGGGGTACGAGCAGTACTTC.

V is TRBV6-4 and J is TRBJ2-3; 8 bases fit TRBD2. This CDR3 is 15 amino acids long. CDR1 MRHNA and CDR2 SNTAGT come from the germline V gene. Losses at the gene ends were 0 bases for V and 1 base for J; bases not matched to a gene: 0. The chain's CDR3 is CASSDSSGGTDTQYF. CDR3 sequence (DNA): TGTGCCAGCAGTGACTCTAGCGGGGGCACAGATACGCAGTATTTT.

The J gene is TRBJ1-2, the V gene TRBV7-2; 11 bases align to TRBD1. This CDR3 spans 14 amino acids. Germline V CDR1 and CDR2: SGHTA, FQGNSA. Trimming cost V 5 bases and J 5 bases; bases outside gene matches: 4. The CDR3 reads CASSAGQGVYGYTF. The CDR3 coding sequence is TGTGCCAGCAGCGCGGGACAGGGGGTTTATGGCTACACCTTC.

As to this clone: The same CDR3 also results from other DNA sequences found in this sample. V gene TRBV12-3 or TRBV12-4 combines with J gene TRBJ1-5, with D perhaps matching TRBD1 (5 bases). V was shortened by 1 base and J by 4 bases, with 5 bases between the two germline ends. The CDR3 is 13 amino acids. The CDR3 spells CASSLGQNQPQHF. CDR3 DNA sequence: TGTGCCAGCAGTTTAGGACAGAATCAGCCCCAGCATTTT.

V and J are TRBV9 and TRBJ2-3, with D tentatively TRBD1 (6 bases). The V end lost 2 bases, the J end lost 1 base, and 11 bases lay between the germline ends. CDR3 size: 15 residues. CDR1 and CDR2 from the germline V gene are SGDLS and YYNGEE. CDR3 in amino acids: CASSVGTPRTDTQYF. The CDR3 DNA follows: TGTGCCAGCAGCGTGGGGACACCTCGCACAGATACGCAGTATTTT. The entire variable domain, with the rest obtained from reference TRBV9 and TRBJ2-3, is as follows: DSGVTQTPKHLITATGQRVTLRCSPRSGDLSVYWYQQSLDQGLQFLIQYYNGEERAKGNILERFSAQQFPDLHSELNLSSLELGDSALYFCASSVGTPRTDTQYFGPGTRLTVL.

V gene TRBV10-1 combines with J gene TRBJ2-3, with D possibly TRBD2 on 5 matching bases. V shed 2 bases and J shed 4 bases, with 10 bases lying between them. This CDR3 has 14 residues. Germline CDR1 reads WNHNN; CDR2 reads SYGVQD (reference sequence). The CDR3 is CASSETSIADTQYF. CDR3 DNA sequence: TGCGCCAGCAGTGAGACTAGTATAGCAGATACGCAGTATTTT.

Judged by abundance, this clone is medium-sized. The chain has TRBV4-1 and TRBJ1-4, with D perhaps TRBD1 (6 bases). CDR1 is MGHRA and CDR2 is YSYEKL in the germline V gene. The CDR3 is made up of 14 amino acids. Trimming left V 5 bases short and J 8 bases short, with 15 bases between. As DNA, the CDR3 is TGCGCCAGCAGCTACCGGGGGCGTGAGGAAAAACTGTTTTTT. Residues: CASSYRGREEKLFF.

This clone came up a few times. The chain employs TRBV7-3 and TRBJ2-7; weak D call: TRBD1 (5 bases). In germline, CDR1 is SGHTA, CDR2 FQGTGA. V dropped 5 bases and J dropped 6 bases, with 17 bases sitting between them. This CDR3 contains 14 residues. This chain's CDR3 is CASSGRRGRSEQYV. The CDR3 DNA is TGTGCCAGCAGCGGCCGAAGGGGCAGGAGCGAGCAGTACGTC.

V gene TRBV24-1 combines with J gene TRBJ2-3; no clear D gene. The CDR3 covers 12 residues. CDR1 is KGHDR and CDR2 is SFDVKD in the germline V gene. Trimming took 4 bases from V and 0 from J, leaving 1 base between them. In DNA, the CDR3 is TGTGCCACCAGTGAAAGCACAGATACGCAGTATTTT. Protein product: CATSESTDTQYF.